This record concerns one TCR beta chain sequence. After removal of 8 bases from V and 2 bases from J, the junction contained 9 bases not matched to a gene. Germline-derived CDR1 and CDR2 are LGHDT and YNNKEL (reference sequence). The CDR3 sequence is 15 residues long. The source of the sample is a study of T cells in Graves' hyperthyroidism and ophthalmopathy. Study-level background: Prior to any treatment, at the point of initial diagnosis, peripheral blood was collected.

Diagnosis rested on symptoms, serum thyroxine and TRAb, thyroid ultrasound, and orbital computed tomography. It was RNA transcripts that yielded the amplified TCR beta CDR3 regions. The HTBI set primed first-round TCR CDR3 RT-PCR. TCRdb itself ran the multiplex PCR reads through MiXCR, one entry per CDR3 protein. The top ten hold about 53% of the sample, which has approximately 490,000 distinct CDR3 sequences, about 22% seen once. Sequenced sample: blood. This receptor was identified in a woman in her sixties or seventies with Graves' ophthalmopathy. The rearrangement joins TRBV3-1 to TRBJ2-3, with 8 nucleotides matching TRBD2. The CDR3 DNA reads as TGTGCCAGCCAAATTGGCGGGAGGATCACAGATACGCAGTATTTT. Amino acid sequence: CASQIGGRITDTQYF.